This T cell receptor (beta chain) was sequenced in a study of blood T cell repertoires in COVID-19 (dated by TCRdb to about 2020). In the study overall: Collaborator samples came from the United States, Italy and Spain and covered acute and convalescent phases of COVID-19. Nearly every sample came with metadata listing a de-identified subject ID, COVID-19 status, age in years and sex. The samples were drawn from the first 160 participants of the ongoing ImmuneRACE study and from over a thousand subjects provided by 6 global collaborators. Deeply sampled blood TCRbeta repertoires from subjects exposed to, actively infected with, or recovered from COVID-19 were included in the dataset. Where available, HLA class I and class II types were obtained from metadata supplied by the sample provider rather than from assay-based typing. The repertoires were released in a freely available public database meant as a resource for research on the immune response to SARS-CoV-2. The prospective study material was composed of cDNA or gDNA derived from T cells, B-cell-depleted T cells, or PBMCs. What the study reported, not specific to this receptor: The amount of clinical and demographic metadata varied by source and participant and was provided uncurated.

TCRbeta CDR3 regions were amplified from genomic DNA using the immunoSEQ Assay, a bias-controlled multiplex PCR. The paper's processing steps were these. The number of nucleated cells in each sample was estimated from the amplification of reference gene primers within the assay. To quantify the absolute abundance of each unique TCRbeta CDR3 rearrangement, sequence reads were collapsed and filtered. For each sample, productive Simpson clonality was calculated by taking the square root of Simpson's diversity index across productive rearrangements. TCRdb re-hosts the immuneACCESS table, in-frame sequences only. Its copies lack some clones; in the studies checked, an unresolved V gene accounts for under half of them, and the cause for the rest is not known. V and J calls and clone size are copied from that table; D and trimming were computed from the DNA. The sample has a few hundred thousand clones on record, approximately 87% of them singletons. The ten largest account for 2.2% of the sample.

To note about this clone: Its antigen has not been determined. Base quality data are lacking; no much larger clone is found one base away.

Whole blood was collected in K2EDTA tubes by collaborating institutions according to the institutions' own protocols. Collaborator samples were shipped for TCRbeta analysis as frozen whole blood, isolated PBMCs, or DNA extracted from either sample type. The CDR3, cysteine through phenylalanine, is 13 amino acids long. The read is trimmed to its CDR3 DNA, 39 bases read in frame from base 1. CDR1 and CDR2 were assigned from the germline V gene (reference sequence) as SGHAT and FQDESV. V loses 0 bases, J loses 2 bases, and the germline ends lie 5 bases apart. This clonotype was obtained from a woman aged 45-60 years with acute or convalescent COVID-19. The rearranged chain carries TRBV11-1 and TRBJ2-7, with an unclear D gene assignment. The sample was peripheral blood. The nucleotide sequence reads as follows: TGTGCCAGCAGCTTAGCTGAGGCCTACGAGCAGTACTTC. It translates as CASSLAEAYEQYF.